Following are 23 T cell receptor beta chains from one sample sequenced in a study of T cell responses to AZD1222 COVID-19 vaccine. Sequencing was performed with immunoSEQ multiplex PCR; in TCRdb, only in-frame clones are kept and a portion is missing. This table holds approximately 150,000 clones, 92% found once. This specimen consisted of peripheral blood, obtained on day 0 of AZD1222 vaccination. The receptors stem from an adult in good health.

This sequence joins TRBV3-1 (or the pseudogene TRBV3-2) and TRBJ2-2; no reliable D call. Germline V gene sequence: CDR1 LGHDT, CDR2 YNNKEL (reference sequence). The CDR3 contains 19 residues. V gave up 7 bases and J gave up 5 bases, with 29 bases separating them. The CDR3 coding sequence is TGTGCCAGCACCTTAAGGGCCCCGGGCCGCAGAAGAGGAACCGGGGAGCTGTTTTTT. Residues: CASTLRAPGRRRGTGELFF.

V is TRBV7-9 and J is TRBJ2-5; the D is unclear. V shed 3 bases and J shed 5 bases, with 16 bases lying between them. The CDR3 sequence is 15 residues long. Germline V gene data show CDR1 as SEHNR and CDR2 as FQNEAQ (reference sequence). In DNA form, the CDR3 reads TGTGCCAGCAGCTTTGGGCAGGCGGATGGGGAGACCCAGTACTTC. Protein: CASSFGQADGETQYF.

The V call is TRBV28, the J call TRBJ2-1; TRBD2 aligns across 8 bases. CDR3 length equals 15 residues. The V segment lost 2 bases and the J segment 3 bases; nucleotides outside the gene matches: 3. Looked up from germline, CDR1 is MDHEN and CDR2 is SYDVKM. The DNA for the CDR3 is TGTGCCAGCAGTTTAGGCGGGAGGAGCTACAATGAGCAGTTCTTC. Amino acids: CASSLGGRSYNEQFF.

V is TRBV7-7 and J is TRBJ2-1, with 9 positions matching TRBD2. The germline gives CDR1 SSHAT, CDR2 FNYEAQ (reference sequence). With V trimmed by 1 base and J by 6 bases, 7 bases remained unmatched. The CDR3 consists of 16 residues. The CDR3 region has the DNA TGTGCCAGCAGCTTAGGGGGTAGCGGGGGTCTCAATGAGCAGTTCTTC. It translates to CASSLGGSGGLNEQFF.

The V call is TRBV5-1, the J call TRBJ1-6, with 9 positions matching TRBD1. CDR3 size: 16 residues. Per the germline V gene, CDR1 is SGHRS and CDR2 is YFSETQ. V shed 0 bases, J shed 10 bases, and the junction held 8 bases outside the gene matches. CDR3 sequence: CASSLAGGQGDSPLHF. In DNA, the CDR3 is TGCGCCAGCAGCTTGGCCGGGGGACAGGGCGACTCACCCCTCCACTTT.

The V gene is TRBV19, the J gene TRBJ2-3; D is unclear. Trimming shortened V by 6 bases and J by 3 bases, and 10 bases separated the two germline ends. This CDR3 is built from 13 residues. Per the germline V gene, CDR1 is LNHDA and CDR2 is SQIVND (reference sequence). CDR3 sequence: CASSIRRTDTQYF. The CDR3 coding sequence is TGTGCCAGTAGCATCCGGCGTACAGATACGCAGTATTTT.

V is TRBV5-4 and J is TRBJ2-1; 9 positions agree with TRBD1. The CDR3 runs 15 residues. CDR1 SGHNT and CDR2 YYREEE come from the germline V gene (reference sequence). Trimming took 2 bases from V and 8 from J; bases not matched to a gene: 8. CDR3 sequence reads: CASSFGQGTADEQFF. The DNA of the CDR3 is TGTGCCAGCAGCTTCGGACAGGGGACTGCGGATGAGCAGTTCTTC.

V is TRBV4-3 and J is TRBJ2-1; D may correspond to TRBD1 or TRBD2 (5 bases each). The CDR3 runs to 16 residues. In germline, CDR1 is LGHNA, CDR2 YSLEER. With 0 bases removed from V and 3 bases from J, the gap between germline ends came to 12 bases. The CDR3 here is CASSQDRDPYYNEQFF. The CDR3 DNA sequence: TGCGCCAGCAGCCAAGACAGGGACCCTTACTACAATGAGCAGTTCTTC.

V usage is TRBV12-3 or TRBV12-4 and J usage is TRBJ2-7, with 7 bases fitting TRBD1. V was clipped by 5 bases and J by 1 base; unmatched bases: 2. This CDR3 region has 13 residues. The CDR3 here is CASSHRGSYEQYF. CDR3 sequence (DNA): TGTGCCAGCAGTCACAGGGGATCCTACGAGCAGTACTTC.

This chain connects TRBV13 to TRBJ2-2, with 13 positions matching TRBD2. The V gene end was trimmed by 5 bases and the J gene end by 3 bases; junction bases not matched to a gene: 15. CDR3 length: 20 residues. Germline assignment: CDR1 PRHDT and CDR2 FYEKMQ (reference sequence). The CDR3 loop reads CASSPIGWTSGRSDTGELFF. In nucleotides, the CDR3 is TGTGCCAGCAGCCCCATCGGGTGGACTAGCGGGAGAAGCGACACCGGGGAGCTGTTTTTT. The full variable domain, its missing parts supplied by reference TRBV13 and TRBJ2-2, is AAGVIQSPRHLIKEKRETATLKCYPIPRHDTVYWYQQGPGQDPQFLISFYEKMQSDKGSIPDRFSAQQFSDYHSELNMSSLELGDSALYFCASSPIGWTSGRSDTGELFFGEGSRLTVL.

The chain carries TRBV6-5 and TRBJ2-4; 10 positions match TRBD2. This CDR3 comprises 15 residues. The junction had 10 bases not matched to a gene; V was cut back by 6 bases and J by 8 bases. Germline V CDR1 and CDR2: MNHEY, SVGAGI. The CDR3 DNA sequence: TGTGCCAGCAGGGATAGCGGGGGGCATTGGGACATTCAGTACTTC. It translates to CASRDSGGHWDIQYF.

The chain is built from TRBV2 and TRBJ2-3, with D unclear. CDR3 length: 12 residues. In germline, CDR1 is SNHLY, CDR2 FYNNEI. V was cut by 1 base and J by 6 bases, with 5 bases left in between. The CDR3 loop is CASSEGRDTQYF. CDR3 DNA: TGTGCCAGCAGTGAAGGGCGGGATACGCAGTATTTT.

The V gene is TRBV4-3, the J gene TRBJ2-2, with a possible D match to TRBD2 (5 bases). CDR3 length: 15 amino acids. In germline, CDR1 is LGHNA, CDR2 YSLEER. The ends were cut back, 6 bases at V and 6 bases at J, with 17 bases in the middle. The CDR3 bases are TGCGCCAGCAGTCGGGTAGCGAAAGAGGCCGGGGAGCTGTTTTTT. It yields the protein CASSRVAKEAGELFF.

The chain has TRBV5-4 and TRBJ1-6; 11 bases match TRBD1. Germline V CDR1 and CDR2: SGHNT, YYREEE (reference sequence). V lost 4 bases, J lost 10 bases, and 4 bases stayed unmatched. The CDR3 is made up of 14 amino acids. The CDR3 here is CASSRTGGDSPLHF. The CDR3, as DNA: TGTGCCAGCAGCCGGACAGGGGGCGACTCACCCCTCCACTTT.

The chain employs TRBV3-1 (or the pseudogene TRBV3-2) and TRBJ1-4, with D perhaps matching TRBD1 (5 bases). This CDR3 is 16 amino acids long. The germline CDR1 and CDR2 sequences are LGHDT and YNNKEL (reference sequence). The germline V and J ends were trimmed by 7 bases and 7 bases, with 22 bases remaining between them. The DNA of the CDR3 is TGTGCCAGCACCCCCGAGGGTTCAGGGTGGGGTGAAAAACTGTTTTTT. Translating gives CASTPEGSGWGEKLFF.

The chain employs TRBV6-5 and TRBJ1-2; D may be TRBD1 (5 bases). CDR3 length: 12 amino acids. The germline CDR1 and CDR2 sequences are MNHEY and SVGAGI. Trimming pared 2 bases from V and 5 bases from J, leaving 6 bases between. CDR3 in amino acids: CASSYGGYGYTF. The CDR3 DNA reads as TGTGCCAGCAGTTACGGGGGTTATGGCTACACCTTC.

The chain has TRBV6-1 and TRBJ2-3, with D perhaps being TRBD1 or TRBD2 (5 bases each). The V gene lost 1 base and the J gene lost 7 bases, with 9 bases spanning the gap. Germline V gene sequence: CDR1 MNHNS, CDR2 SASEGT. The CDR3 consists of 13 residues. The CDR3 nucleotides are TGTGCCAGCAGTGAAGAGGGACCATATACGCAGTATTTT. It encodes CASSEEGPYTQYF.

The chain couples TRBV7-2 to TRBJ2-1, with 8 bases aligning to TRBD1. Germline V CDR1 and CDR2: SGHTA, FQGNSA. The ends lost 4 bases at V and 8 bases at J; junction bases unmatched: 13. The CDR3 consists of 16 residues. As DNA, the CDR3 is TGTGCCAGCAGCTATAACAGGGGGAGTTTGGGGTATGAGCAGTTCTTC. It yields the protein CASSYNRGSLGYEQFF. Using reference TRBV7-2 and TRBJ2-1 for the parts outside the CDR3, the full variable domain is GAGVSQSPSNKVTEKGKDVELRCDPISGHTALYWYRQSLGQGLEFLIYFQGNSAPDKSGLPSDRFSAERTGGSVSTLTIQRTQQEDSAVYLCASSYNRGSLGYEQFFGPGTRLTVL.

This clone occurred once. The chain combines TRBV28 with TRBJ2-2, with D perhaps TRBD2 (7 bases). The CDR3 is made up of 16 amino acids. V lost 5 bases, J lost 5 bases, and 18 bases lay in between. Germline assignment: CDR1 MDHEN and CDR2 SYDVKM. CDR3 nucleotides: TGTGCCAGCAGTCCCCTGGGGGCAGCGGGAACCGGGGAGCTGTTTTTT. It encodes CASSPLGAAGTGELFF.

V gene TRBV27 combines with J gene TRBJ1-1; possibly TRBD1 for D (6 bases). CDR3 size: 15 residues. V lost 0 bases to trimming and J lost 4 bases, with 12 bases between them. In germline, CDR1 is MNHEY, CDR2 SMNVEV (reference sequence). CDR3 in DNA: TGTGCCAGCAGTTTATCTTCGGTCAGGGGCACTGAAGCTTTCTTT. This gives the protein CASSLSSVRGTEAFF.

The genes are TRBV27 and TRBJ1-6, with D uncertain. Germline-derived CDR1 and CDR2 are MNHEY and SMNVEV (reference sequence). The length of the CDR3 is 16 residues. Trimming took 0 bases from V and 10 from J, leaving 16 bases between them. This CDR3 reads CASSLSAGSPASPLHF. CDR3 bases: TGTGCCAGCAGTTTATCCGCCGGGTCGCCGGCCTCACCCCTCCACTTT.

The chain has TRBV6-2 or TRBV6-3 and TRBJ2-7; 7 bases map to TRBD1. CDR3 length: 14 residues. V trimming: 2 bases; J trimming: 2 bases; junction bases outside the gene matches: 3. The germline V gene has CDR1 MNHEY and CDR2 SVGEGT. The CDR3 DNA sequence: TGTGCCAGCAGTTACGGACAGGCCCCCTACGAGCAGTACTTC. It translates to CASSYGQAPYEQYF.

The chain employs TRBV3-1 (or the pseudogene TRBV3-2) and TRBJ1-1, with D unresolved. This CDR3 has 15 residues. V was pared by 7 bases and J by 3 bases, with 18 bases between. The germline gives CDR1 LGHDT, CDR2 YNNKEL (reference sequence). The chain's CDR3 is CASTSRWGAHTEAFF. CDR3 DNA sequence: TGTGCCAGCACCTCCCGGTGGGGAGCACACACTGAAGCTTTCTTT.